The present TCR beta chain was sequenced within a study of blood T cells in healthy people across ages. Notes on the study in general: Researchers judged that diversity estimates from one million T cells fell short of true values.

Worth noting for this clonotype: The antigen remains undetermined.

A second PCR, run for roughly 7 to 11 cycles, used a sample-barcoded 5' primer plus a J-beta primer mix. Sequencing yielded, for each sample, at least 3 million paired-end reads carrying CDR3. TCRdb independently ran MiXCR on the 5' RACE reads; one entry per CDR3 protein. The table has 850,000 or so distinct CDR3 sequences, under 30% seen once. From germline, CDR1 is LGHDT and CDR2 YNNKEL (reference sequence). The CDR3 totals 15 residues. V was pared by 1 base and J by 6 bases, with 15 bases between. This rearrangement joins TRBV3-1 to TRBJ1-2, with D perhaps TRBD1 (5 bases). Input material: blood. This TCR derives from an elderly woman in good health. CDR3 coding DNA: TGTGCCAGCAGCCAAGGGGAAGGGGCGGGCCATGGCTACACCTTC. Amino acids: CASSQGEGAGHGYTF.